This T cell receptor beta chain was sequenced for a study of T cells after yellow fever vaccination. Looking at the study overall: The authors prepared low-cell-number fractions using SMART-Seq v4 Ultra Low Input.

TCRdb fed the 5' RACE reads into MiXCR, producing one record per CDR3 protein. Among 50,000 or so distinct CDR3 sequences listed, approximately 7.7% were seen once. Findings and limits, study-wide: The secondary response was weaker but peaked faster, day 5 versus 15.

The CDR3 is 15 residues long. Germline CDR1 DFQATT, CDR2 SNEGSKA (reference sequence). Trimming cost V 0 bases and J 6 bases, with 12 bases left between them. By sample share, this clonotype is medium-sized. Its antigen is not known. Source: CD8+ T cells sorted from PBMCs, taken on the day of the first yellow fever vaccination. The chain employs TRBV20-1 and TRBJ1-6; D perhaps matches TRBD1 (5 bases). This receptor was obtained from a man aged 18 to 35 who received the YFV17D yellow fever vaccine. CDR3 loop: CSARDGGQINSPLHF. The CDR3 DNA reads TGCAGTGCTAGAGATGGCGGACAAATTAATTCACCCCTCCACTTT.